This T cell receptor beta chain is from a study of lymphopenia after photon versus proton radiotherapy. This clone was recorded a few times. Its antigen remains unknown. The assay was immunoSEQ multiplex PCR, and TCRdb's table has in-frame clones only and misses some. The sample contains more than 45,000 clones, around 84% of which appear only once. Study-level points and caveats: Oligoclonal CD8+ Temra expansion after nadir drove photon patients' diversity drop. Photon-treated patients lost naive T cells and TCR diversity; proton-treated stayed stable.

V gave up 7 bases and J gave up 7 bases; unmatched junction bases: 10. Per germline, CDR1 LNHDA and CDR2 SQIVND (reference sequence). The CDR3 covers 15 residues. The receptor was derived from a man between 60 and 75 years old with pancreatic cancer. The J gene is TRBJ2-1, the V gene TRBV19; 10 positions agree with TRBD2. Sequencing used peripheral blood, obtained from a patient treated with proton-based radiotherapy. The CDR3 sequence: CASTILAGAGNEQFF. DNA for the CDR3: TGTGCCAGTACTATCCTAGCGGGAGCGGGTAATGAGCAGTTCTTC.